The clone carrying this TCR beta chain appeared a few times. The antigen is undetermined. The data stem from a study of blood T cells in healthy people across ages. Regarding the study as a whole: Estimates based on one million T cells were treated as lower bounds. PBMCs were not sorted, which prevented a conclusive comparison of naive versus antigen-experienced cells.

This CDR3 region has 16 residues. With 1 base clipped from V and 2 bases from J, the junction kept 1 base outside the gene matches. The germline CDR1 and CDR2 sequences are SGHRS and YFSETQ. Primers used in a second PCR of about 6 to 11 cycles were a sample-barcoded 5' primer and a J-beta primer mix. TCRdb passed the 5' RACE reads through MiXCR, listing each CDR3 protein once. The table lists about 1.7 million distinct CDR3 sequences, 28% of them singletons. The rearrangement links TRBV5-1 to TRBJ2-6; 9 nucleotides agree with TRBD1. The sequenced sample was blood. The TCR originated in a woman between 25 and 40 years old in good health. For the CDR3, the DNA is TGCGCCAGCAGCTTGTGGGACAGGGCTGGGGCCAACGTCCTGACTTTC. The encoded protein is CASSLWDRAGANVLTF.